A selection of T cell receptor beta chains follows, all from one sample in a study of shared clonotypes between healthy human individuals. TCRdb keeps only in-frame clones here, not all; method: immunoSEQ multiplex PCR. Among 2 million to 3 million clones listed, about 92% were seen once. The sample consisted of naive CD4+ T cells sorted from blood. Receptors originate from a man aged 18 to 29 in good health. CDR3s leave out the opening cysteine and the closing phenylalanine or tryptophan.

CDR3 | J | V | length
ASGRGQETQY | TRBJ2-5 | TRBV28 | 10
ASCGDFGQGRRGSYNEQF | TRBJ2-1 | TRBV5-1 | 18
ASSKGALYEKLF | TRBJ1-4 | TRBV18 | 12
ASSPGGYNSPLH | TRBJ1-6 | TRBV5-4 | 12
ASSPPSGKAF | TRBJ1-1 | TRBV18 | 10
SASADYEQY | TRBJ2-7 | TRBV20-1 | 9
ASSLEGLGETQY | TRBJ2-5 | TRBV5-6 | 12
ASRPGQYNEQF | TRBJ2-1 | TRBV6-1 | 11
ASGPDRMNTEAF | TRBJ1-1 | TRBV28 | 12
ASSPRGWEQF | TRBJ2-1 | TRBV9 | 10
ASQLQTSNTEAF | TRBJ1-1 | TRBV6-5 | 12
ASSPRGTSATSPLH | TRBJ1-6 | TRBV19 | 14
AIRNTGDYEQY | TRBJ2-7 | TRBV10-3 | 11
ASSVRTETYEQY | TRBJ2-7 | TRBV7-9 | 12
ASSPGQNSGNTIY | TRBJ1-3 | TRBV7-9 | 13
ASSFPGGNTEAF | TRBJ1-1 | TRBV28 | 12
ASSSNGYGPQH | TRBJ1-5 | TRBV28 | 11
ASEYPLAGGRTNTGELF | TRBJ2-2 | TRBV28 | 17
ASTGTGNQPQH | TRBJ1-5 | TRBV19 | 11
ASSPETGGRGSGELF | TRBJ2-2 | TRBV27 | 15
ASSLDLGEQY | TRBJ2-7 | TRBV5-6 | 10
ASSQASMGDADTQY | TRBJ2-3 | TRBV4-1 | 14